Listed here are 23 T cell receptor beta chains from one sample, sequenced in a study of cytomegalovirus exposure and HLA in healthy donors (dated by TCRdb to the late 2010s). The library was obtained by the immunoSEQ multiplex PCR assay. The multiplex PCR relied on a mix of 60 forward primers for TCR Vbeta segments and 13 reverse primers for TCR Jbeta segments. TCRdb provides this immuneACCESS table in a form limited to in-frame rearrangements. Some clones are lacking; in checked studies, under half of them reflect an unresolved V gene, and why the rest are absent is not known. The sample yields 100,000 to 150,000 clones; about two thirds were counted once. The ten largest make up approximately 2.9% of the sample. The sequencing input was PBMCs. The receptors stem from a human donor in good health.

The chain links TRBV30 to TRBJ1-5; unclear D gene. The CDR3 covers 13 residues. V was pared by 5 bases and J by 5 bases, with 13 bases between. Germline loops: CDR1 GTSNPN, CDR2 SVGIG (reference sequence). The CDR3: CAWALGGDQPQHF. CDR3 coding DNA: TGTGCCTGGGCCCTCGGAGGCGATCAGCCCCAGCATTTT.

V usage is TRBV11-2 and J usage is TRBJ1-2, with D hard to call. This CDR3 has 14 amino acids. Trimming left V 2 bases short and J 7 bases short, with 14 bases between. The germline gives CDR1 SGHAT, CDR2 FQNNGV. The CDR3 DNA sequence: TGTGCCAGCAGCTTATCTTCCGGGATAAGTGGCTACACCTTC. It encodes CASSLSSGISGYTF.

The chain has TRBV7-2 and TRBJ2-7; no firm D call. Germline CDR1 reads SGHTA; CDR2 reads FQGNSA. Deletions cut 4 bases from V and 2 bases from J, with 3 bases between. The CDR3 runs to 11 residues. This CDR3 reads CASSSTYEQYF. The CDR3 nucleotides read TGTGCCAGCAGCTCAACCTACGAGCAGTACTTC.

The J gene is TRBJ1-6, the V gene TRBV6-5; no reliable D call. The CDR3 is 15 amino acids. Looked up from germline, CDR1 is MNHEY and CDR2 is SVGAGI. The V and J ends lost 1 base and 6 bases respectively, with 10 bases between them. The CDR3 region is CASSYYTPFNSPLHF. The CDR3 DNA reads TGTGCCAGCAGTTACTACACCCCCTTTAATTCACCCCTCCACTTT.

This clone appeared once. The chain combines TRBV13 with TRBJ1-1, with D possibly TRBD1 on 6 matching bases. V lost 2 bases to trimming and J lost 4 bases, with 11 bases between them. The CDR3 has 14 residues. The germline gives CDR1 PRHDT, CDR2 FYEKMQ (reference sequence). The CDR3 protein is CASSLQGRVTEAFF. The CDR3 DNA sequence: TGTGCCAGCAGCTTACAGGGGCGCGTCACTGAAGCTTTCTTT. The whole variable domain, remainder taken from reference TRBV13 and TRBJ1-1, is AAGVIQSPRHLIKEKRETATLKCYPIPRHDTVYWYQQGPGQDPQFLISFYEKMQSDKGSIPDRFSAQQFSDYHSELNMSSLELGDSALYFCASSLQGRVTEAFFGQGTRLTVV.

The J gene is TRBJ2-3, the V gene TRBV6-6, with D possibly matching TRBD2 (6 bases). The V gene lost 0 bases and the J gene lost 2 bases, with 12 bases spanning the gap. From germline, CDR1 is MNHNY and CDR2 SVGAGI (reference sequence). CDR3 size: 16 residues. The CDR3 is CASSYSTQRATDTQYF. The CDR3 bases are TGTGCCAGCAGTTACTCCACACAGCGGGCCACAGATACGCAGTATTTT.

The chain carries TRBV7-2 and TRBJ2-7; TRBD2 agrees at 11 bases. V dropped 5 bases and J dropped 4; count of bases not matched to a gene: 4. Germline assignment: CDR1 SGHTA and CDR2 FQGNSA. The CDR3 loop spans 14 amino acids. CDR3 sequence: CASSRSGGVYEQYF. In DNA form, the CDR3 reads TGTGCCAGCAGCCGTAGCGGGGGGGTATACGAGCAGTACTTC.

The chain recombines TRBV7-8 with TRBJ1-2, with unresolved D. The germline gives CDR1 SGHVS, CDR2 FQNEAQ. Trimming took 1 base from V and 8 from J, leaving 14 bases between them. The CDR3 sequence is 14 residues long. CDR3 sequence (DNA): TGTGCCAGCAGCTTAGGACACAGCAACCACGGCTACACCTTC. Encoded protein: CASSLGHSNHGYTF.

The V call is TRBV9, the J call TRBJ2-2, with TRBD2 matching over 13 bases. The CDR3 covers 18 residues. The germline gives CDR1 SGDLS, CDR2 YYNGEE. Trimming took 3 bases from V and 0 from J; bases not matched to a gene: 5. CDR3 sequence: CASSDRLAGGPNTGELFF. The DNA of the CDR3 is TGTGCCAGCAGCGACCGACTAGCGGGGGGACCGAACACCGGGGAGCTGTTTTTT.

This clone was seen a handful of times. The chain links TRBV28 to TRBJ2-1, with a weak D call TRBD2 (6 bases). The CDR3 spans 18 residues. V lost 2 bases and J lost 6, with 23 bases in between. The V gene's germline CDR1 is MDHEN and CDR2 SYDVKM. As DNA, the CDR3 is TGTGCCAGCAGTTTACCCGGGAGACGGTTCAAAAACCGCAATGAGCAGTTCTTC. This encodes CASSLPGRRFKNRNEQFF. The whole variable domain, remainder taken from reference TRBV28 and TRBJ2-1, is DVKVTQSSRYLVKRTGEKVFLECVQDMDHENMFWYRQDPGLGLRLIYFSYDVKMKEKGDIPEGYSVSREKKERFSLILESASTNQTSMYLCASSLPGRRFKNRNEQFFGPGTRLTVL.

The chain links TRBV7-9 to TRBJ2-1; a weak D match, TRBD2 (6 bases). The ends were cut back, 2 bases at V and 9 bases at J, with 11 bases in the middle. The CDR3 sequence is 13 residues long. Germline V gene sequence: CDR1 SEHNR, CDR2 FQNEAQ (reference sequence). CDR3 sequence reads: CASSLSGGVEQFF. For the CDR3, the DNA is TGTGCCAGCAGCTTATCGGGCGGGGTTGAGCAGTTCTTC.

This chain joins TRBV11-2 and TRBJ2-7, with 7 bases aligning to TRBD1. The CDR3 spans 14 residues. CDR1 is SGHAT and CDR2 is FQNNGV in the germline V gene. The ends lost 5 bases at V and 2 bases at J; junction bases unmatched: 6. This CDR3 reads CASSPGTEAYEQYF. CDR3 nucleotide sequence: TGTGCCAGCAGCCCCGGGACAGAGGCCTACGAGCAGTACTTC. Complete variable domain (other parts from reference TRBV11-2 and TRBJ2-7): EAGVAQSPRYKIIEKRQSVAFWCNPISGHATLYWYQQILGQGPKLLIQFQNNGVVDDSQLPKDRFSAERLKGVDSTLKIQPAKLEDSAVYLCASSPGTEAYEQYFGPGTRLTVT.

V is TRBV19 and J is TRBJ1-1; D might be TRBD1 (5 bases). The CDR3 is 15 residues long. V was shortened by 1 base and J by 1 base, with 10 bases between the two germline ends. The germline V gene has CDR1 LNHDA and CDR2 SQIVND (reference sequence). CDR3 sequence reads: CASSIGPGRNTEAFF. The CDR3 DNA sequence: TGTGCCAGTAGTATAGGTCCAGGGCGGAACACTGAAGCTTTCTTT.

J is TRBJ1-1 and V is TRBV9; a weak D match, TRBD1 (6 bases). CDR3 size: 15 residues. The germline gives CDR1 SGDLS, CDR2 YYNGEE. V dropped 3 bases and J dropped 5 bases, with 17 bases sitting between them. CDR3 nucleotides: TGTGCCAGCAGCGCCCGGGACACCGGTCGGACTGAAGCTTTCTTT. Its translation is CASSARDTGRTEAFF.

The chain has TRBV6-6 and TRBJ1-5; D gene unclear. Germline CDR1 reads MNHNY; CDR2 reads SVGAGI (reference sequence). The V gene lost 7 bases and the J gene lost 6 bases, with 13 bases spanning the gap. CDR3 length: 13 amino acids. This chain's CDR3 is CASNPGILQPQHF. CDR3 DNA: TGTGCCAGCAACCCGGGTATCCTTCAGCCCCAGCATTTT.

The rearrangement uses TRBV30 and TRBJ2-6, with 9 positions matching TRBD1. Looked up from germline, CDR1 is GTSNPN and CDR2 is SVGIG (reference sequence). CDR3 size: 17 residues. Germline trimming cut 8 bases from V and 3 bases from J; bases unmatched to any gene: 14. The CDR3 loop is CAGRVGQGGFGANVLTF. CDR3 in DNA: TGTGCCGGCCGGGTGGGACAGGGAGGTTTTGGGGCCAACGTCCTGACTTTC.

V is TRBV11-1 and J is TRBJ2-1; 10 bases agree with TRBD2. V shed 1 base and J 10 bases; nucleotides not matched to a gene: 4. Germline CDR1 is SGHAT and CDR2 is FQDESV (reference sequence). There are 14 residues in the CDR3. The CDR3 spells CASSLGGTSAEQFF. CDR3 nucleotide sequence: TGTGCCAGCAGCTTAGGCGGGACTAGCGCAGAGCAGTTCTTC.

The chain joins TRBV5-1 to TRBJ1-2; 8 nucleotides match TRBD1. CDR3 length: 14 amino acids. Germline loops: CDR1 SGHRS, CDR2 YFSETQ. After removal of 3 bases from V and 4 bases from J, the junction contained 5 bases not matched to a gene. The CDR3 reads CASSYRTGSYGYTF. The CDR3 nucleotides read TGCGCCAGCAGCTATCGGACAGGGTCCTATGGCTACACCTTC.

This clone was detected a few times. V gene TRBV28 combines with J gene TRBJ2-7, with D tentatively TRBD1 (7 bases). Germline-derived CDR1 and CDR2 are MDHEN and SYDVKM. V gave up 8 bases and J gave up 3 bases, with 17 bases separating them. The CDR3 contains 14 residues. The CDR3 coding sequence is TGTGCCAGCGCGGGGCCAGGGGGAGTCTACGAGCAGTACTTC. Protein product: CASAGPGGVYEQYF.

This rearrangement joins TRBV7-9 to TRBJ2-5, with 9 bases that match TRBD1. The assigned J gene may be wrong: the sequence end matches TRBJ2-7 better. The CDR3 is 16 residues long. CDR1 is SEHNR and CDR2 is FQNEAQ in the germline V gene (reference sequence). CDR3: CASSFSGQGRLYEQYF. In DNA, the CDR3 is TGTGCCAGCAGCTTCTCGGGACAGGGTCGACTCTACGAGCAGTACTTC.

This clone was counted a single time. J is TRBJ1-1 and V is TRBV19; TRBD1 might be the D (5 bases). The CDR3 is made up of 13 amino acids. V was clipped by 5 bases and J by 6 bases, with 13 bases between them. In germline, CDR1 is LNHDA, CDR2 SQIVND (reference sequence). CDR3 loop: CASSYDRYAEAFF. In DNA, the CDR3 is TGTGCCAGTAGTTATGACAGATACGCTGAAGCTTTCTTT.

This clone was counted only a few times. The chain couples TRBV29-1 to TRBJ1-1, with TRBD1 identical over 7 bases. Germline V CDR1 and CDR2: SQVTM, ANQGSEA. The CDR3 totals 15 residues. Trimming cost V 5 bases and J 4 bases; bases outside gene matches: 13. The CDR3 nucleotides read TGCAGCGTTCCCAACGAACAGGGGTGGGTCACTGAAGCTTTCTTT. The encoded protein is CSVPNEQGWVTEAFF.

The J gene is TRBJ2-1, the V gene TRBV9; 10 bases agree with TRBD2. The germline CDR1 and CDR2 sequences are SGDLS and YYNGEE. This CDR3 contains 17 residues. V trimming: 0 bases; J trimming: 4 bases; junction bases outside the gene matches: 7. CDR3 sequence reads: CASSVVGAGGVYNEQFF. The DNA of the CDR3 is TGTGCCAGCAGCGTAGTGGGAGCGGGGGGGGTTTACAATGAGCAGTTCTTC.